A selection of T cell receptor beta chains follows, all from one sample in a study of Graves' ophthalmopathy and Graves' hyperthyroidism. TCRdb reanalysed the multiplex PCR reads using MiXCR and keeps one entry per CDR3 protein. Of almost 750,000 distinct CDR3 sequences listed, about 44% are singletons. The specimen was peripheral blood. These receptors came from an adult man with Graves' ophthalmopathy. Each CDR3 is given with its conserved first and last residue. The order of the fields is V gene, D gene, J gene, clone size, CDR3 DNA, CDR3 protein. The D gene is left open where the match is weak. A row's size may be missing; if present it is once, few, many or a size class.

v_gene: TRBV10-3; d_gene: TRBD1; j_gene: TRBJ2-6; abundance: .; CDR3nt: TGTGCCACCCGAGTCGGGTCAGGGGGCGCCTACGTCCTGACTTTC; CDR3aa: CATRVGSGGAYVLTF
v_gene: TRBV29-1; d_gene: .; j_gene: TRBJ1-2; abundance: .; CDR3nt: TGCAGTGCTAGAGGCCGACAGAGCTCCTACGAGCAGGCAGGGACCTTC; CDR3aa: CSARGRQSSYEQAGTF
v_gene: TRBV12-3/TRBV12-4; d_gene: .; j_gene: TRBJ1-4; abundance: few; CDR3nt: TGTGCCAGCGGCCGGGTTGAAAAACTGTTTTTT; CDR3aa: CASGRVEKLFF
v_gene: TRBV2; d_gene: TRBD1; j_gene: TRBJ1-2; abundance: many; CDR3nt: TGTGCCAGCAGCGCTACAGGGGTTTACGGCTACACCTTC; CDR3aa: CASSATGVYGYTF
v_gene: TRBV19; d_gene: .; j_gene: TRBJ1-5; abundance: few; CDR3nt: TGTGCCAGTAGTATCGGCCCAGATGAGGCACATCAGCCCCAGCATTTT; CDR3aa: CASSIGPDEAHQPQHF
v_gene: TRBV6-1; d_gene: .; j_gene: TRBJ2-7; abundance: .; CDR3nt: TGTGCCAGCAGTGAAGCCGGCGGGGTAGGCGAGCAGTACTTC; CDR3aa: CASSEAGGVGEQYF
v_gene: TRBV7-9; d_gene: .; j_gene: TRBJ1-3; abundance: .; CDR3nt: TGTGCCAGCAGCTTAGTACCGCACTCTGGAAACACCATATATTTT; CDR3aa: CASSLVPHSGNTIYF
v_gene: TRBV11-2; d_gene: .; j_gene: TRBJ2-7; abundance: few; CDR3nt: TGTGCCAGCAGCCCAACGGACCACGAGCAGTACTTC; CDR3aa: CASSPTDHEQYF
v_gene: TRBV9; d_gene: .; j_gene: TRBJ2-2; abundance: .; CDR3nt: TGTGCCAGCAGCGACAATCGACGTCACGGGAACACCGGGGAGCTGTTTTTT; CDR3aa: CASSDNRRHGNTGELFF
v_gene: TRBV7-9; d_gene: .; j_gene: TRBJ1-2; abundance: many; CDR3nt: TGTGCCAGCAGCCGTGACGGGATATATGGCTACACCTTC; CDR3aa: CASSRDGIYGYTF
v_gene: TRBV20-1; d_gene: .; j_gene: TRBJ1-1; abundance: .; CDR3nt: TGCAGTGCTGGACGACGGATGAACACTGAAGCTTTCTTT; CDR3aa: CSAGRRMNTEAFF
v_gene: TRBV7-8; d_gene: TRBD2; j_gene: TRBJ2-3; abundance: .; CDR3nt: TGTGCCAGCAGCTTAGTCGGGACTAGCGGGAGCACAGATACGCAGTATTTT; CDR3aa: CASSLVGTSGSTDTQYF
v_gene: TRBV11-1; d_gene: TRBD2; j_gene: TRBJ2-7; abundance: once; CDR3nt: TGTGCCAGCAGCCCTGGACTAGGGAACGAGCAGTACTTC; CDR3aa: CASSPGLGNEQYF
v_gene: TRBV7-3; d_gene: .; j_gene: TRBJ2-7; abundance: few; CDR3nt: TGTGCCAGCAGCCCGTACCAAGGCTACGAGCAGTACTTC; CDR3aa: CASSPYQGYEQYF
v_gene: TRBV5-1; d_gene: TRBD1; j_gene: TRBJ2-7; abundance: few; CDR3nt: TGCGCCAGCAGCTTTTCCAGGGGGAACGAGCAGTACTTC; CDR3aa: CASSFSRGNEQYF
v_gene: TRBV7-2; d_gene: .; j_gene: TRBJ1-4; abundance: .; CDR3nt: TGTGCCAGCAGCTTACAAGCGGAAAAACTGTTTTTT; CDR3aa: CASSLQAEKLFF
v_gene: TRBV29-1; d_gene: .; j_gene: TRBJ2-5; abundance: .; CDR3nt: TGCAGCAGCCGTCCTGGGACGGCGGAGACCCAGTACTTC; CDR3aa: CSSRPGTAETQYF
v_gene: TRBV7-9; d_gene: .; j_gene: TRBJ2-2; abundance: few; CDR3nt: TGTGCCAGCAGCTTATTAAGGGGGTACACCGGGGAGCTGTTTTTT; CDR3aa: CASSLLRGYTGELFF
v_gene: TRBV10-3; d_gene: .; j_gene: TRBJ1-2; abundance: .; CDR3nt: TGTGCCACCTACCCAATGCCTAACTATGGCTACACCTTC; CDR3aa: CATYPMPNYGYTF
v_gene: TRBV6-6; d_gene: TRBD2; j_gene: TRBJ2-5; abundance: .; CDR3nt: TGTGCCAGCAGTTACGGACTAGCGGGCTTCCGAGAGACCCAGTACTTC; CDR3aa: CASSYGLAGFRETQYF
v_gene: TRBV9; d_gene: .; j_gene: TRBJ1-4; abundance: few; CDR3nt: TGTGCCAGCAGCGTAGAGGGTCTCCTGGGTGCTAATGAAAAACTGTTTTTT; CDR3aa: CASSVEGLLGANEKLFF
v_gene: TRBV19; d_gene: .; j_gene: TRBJ1-1; abundance: few; CDR3nt: TGTGCCAGTAGTATGGCCACTATGAACACTGAAGCTTTCTTT; CDR3aa: CASSMATMNTEAFF
v_gene: TRBV12-3/TRBV12-4; d_gene: TRBD1; j_gene: TRBJ1-4; abundance: few; CDR3nt: TGTGCCAGCAGTGCCCGCACAGGGGCAGGTGAAAAACTGTTTTTT; CDR3aa: CASSARTGAGEKLFF
v_gene: TRBV6-6; d_gene: TRBD1; j_gene: TRBJ1-2; abundance: few; CDR3nt: TGTGCCACCGTTCCGGGACAGGGGTATGGCTACACCTTC; CDR3aa: CATVPGQGYGYTF
v_gene: TRBV7-9; d_gene: .; j_gene: TRBJ2-2; abundance: many; CDR3nt: TGTGCCAGCAGCTTATCCCGGGACACCGGGGAGCTGTTTTTT; CDR3aa: CASSLSRDTGELFF
v_gene: TRBV10-2; d_gene: TRBD2; j_gene: TRBJ2-2; abundance: once; CDR3nt: TGCGCCAGCTTAGTTGGGGGTTTCGGGGGGGGCCCGAACACCGGGGAGCTGTTTTTT; CDR3aa: CASLVGGFGGGPNTGELFF
v_gene: TRBV2; d_gene: .; j_gene: TRBJ1-3; abundance: few; CDR3nt: TGTGCCAGCAGTGTGGACGGTTACTCTGGAAACACCATATATTTT; CDR3aa: CASSVDGYSGNTIYF
v_gene: TRBV2; d_gene: .; j_gene: TRBJ1-1; abundance: many; CDR3nt: TGTGCCAGCAGAGGTGGTGTAACTGAAGCTTTCTTT; CDR3aa: CASRGGVTEAFF
v_gene: TRBV20-1; d_gene: .; j_gene: TRBJ2-7; abundance: .; CDR3nt: TGCAGTGCTAGGGGACAATTTCCCTACGAGCAGTACTTC; CDR3aa: CSARGQFPYEQYF
v_gene: TRBV20-1; d_gene: TRBD1; j_gene: TRBJ1-2; abundance: many; CDR3nt: TGCAGTGCTTTCGTGGACAGGGAGGACGGCTACACCTTC; CDR3aa: CSAFVDREDGYTF
v_gene: TRBV19; d_gene: TRBD1; j_gene: TRBJ1-2; abundance: many; CDR3nt: TGTGCCAGTAGTATAACGACAGGGGGTTTCTATGGCTACACCTTC; CDR3aa: CASSITTGGFYGYTF
v_gene: TRBV6-5; d_gene: TRBD1; j_gene: TRBJ2-7; abundance: few; CDR3nt: TGTGCCAGCAGTCCGGATGACAGGGGCTACGAGCAGTACTTC; CDR3aa: CASSPDDRGYEQYF
v_gene: TRBV7-2; d_gene: TRBD2; j_gene: TRBJ2-7; abundance: .; CDR3nt: TGTGCCAGCAGCTTAGGCGGGACTACGGGCTACGAGCAGTACTTC; CDR3aa: CASSLGGTTGYEQYF
v_gene: TRBV19; d_gene: .; j_gene: TRBJ1-1; abundance: many; CDR3nt: TGTGCCAGTACCCCGTCGGTGGGCCTGAACACTGAAGCTTTCTTT; CDR3aa: CASTPSVGLNTEAFF
v_gene: TRBV7-9; d_gene: .; j_gene: TRBJ2-5; abundance: few; CDR3nt: TGTGCCAGCAGCCAAGTTGCCCGGCCGCCGGGGACCCAGTACTTC; CDR3aa: CASSQVARPPGTQYF
v_gene: TRBV5-1; d_gene: .; j_gene: TRBJ1-1; abundance: many; CDR3nt: TGCGCCAGCAGCTTGGTAGGTTTGGACACTGAAGCTTTCTTT; CDR3aa: CASSLVGLDTEAFF
v_gene: TRBV11-2; d_gene: .; j_gene: TRBJ2-5; abundance: .; CDR3nt: TGTGCCAGCAGCTTAGATAACGTAAAAGAGACCCAGTACTTC; CDR3aa: CASSLDNVKETQYF
v_gene: TRBV19; d_gene: .; j_gene: TRBJ2-7; abundance: .; CDR3nt: TGTGCCAGTAGTGGGACATTTGCTCTGAACGAGCAGTACTTC; CDR3aa: CASSGTFALNEQYF
v_gene: TRBV2; d_gene: .; j_gene: TRBJ2-7; abundance: many; CDR3nt: TGTGCCAGCAGTGAAGTCCGAGGGTCGGGGCAGTACTTC; CDR3aa: CASSEVRGSGQYF
v_gene: TRBV7-9; d_gene: .; j_gene: TRBJ2-5; abundance: few; CDR3nt: TGTGCCAGCAGCTTATTGAGCCTAGGCAGAGAGACCCAGTACTTC; CDR3aa: CASSLLSLGRETQYF
v_gene: TRBV7-2; d_gene: .; j_gene: TRBJ2-5; abundance: many; CDR3nt: TGTGCCAGCAGCTTAGGTCGGTGGGGCCGCATGTTGACCCAGTACTTC; CDR3aa: CASSLGRWGRMLTQYF
v_gene: TRBV29-1; d_gene: .; j_gene: TRBJ1-2; abundance: .; CDR3nt: TGCAGCGTTGACACAGGGAACTATGGCTACACCTTC; CDR3aa: CSVDTGNYGYTF
v_gene: TRBV12-3/TRBV12-4; d_gene: .; j_gene: TRBJ1-2; abundance: .; CDR3nt: TGTGCCAGCACCCTGGACACGACTAACTATGGCTACACCTTC; CDR3aa: CASTLDTTNYGYTF
v_gene: TRBV7-3; d_gene: TRBD1; j_gene: TRBJ1-2; abundance: .; CDR3nt: TGTGCCAGCCGCATAAACCCAGGGGGCGCGTATGGCTACACCTTC; CDR3aa: CASRINPGGAYGYTF
v_gene: TRBV24-1; d_gene: .; j_gene: TRBJ1-3; abundance: many; CDR3nt: TGTGCCACCAGTGAATTCGGAAACACCATATATTTT; CDR3aa: CATSEFGNTIYF
v_gene: TRBV29-1; d_gene: .; j_gene: TRBJ1-2; abundance: many; CDR3nt: TGCAGCGTTCCTCGGCAGGGGAATGGCTACACCTTC; CDR3aa: CSVPRQGNGYTF
v_gene: TRBV9; d_gene: .; j_gene: TRBJ2-7; abundance: .; CDR3nt: TGTGCCAGCAGCTTAGGTGATGGCCGATACTACGAGCAGTACTTC; CDR3aa: CASSLGDGRYYEQYF
v_gene: TRBV6-1; d_gene: .; j_gene: TRBJ2-7; abundance: .; CDR3nt: TGTGCCAGCAGTGTAGAGACAGTGCTCTACGAGCAGTACTTC; CDR3aa: CASSVETVLYEQYF